The 31 T cell receptor beta chains in this list originate from one sample, sequenced in a study of Graves' ophthalmopathy and Graves' hyperthyroidism. Amplifying from RNA transcripts, the study obtained TCR beta CDR3 regions. Second-round multiplex PCR came after first-round RT-PCR with HTBI primers. TCRdb reanalysed the multiplex PCR reads using MiXCR and keeps one entry per CDR3 protein. The repertoire holds 300,000 to 400,000 distinct CDR3 sequences, with roughly 15% as singletons. The sequencing sample was made of peripheral blood. These receptors originate from an adult woman with stable Graves' hyperthyroidism.

This clonotype has at least ten counts. This rearrangement joins TRBV6-1 to TRBJ1-2; TRBD1 might be the D (6 bases). Germline V gene data show CDR1 as MNHNS and CDR2 as SASEGT. The V gene lost 0 bases and the J gene lost 2 bases, with 16 bases spanning the gap. The CDR3 runs to 17 residues. CDR3 residues: CASSEASAGASNYGYTF. DNA of the CDR3: TGTGCCAGCAGTGAAGCTAGTGCAGGGGCCTCGAACTATGGCTACACCTTC.

This chain uses TRBV9 with TRBJ2-2, with 9 positions matching TRBD2. CDR1 and CDR2 from the germline V gene are SGDLS and YYNGEE. The V gene end was trimmed by 2 bases and the J gene end by 1 base; junction bases not matched to a gene: 3. This CDR3 region has 16 residues. DNA of the CDR3: TGTGCCAGCAGCGTTAGCGGGAGAGGGAACACCGGGGAGCTGTTTTTT. This translates into CASSVSGRGNTGELFF.

This clonotype was recorded many times. The chain couples TRBV12-3 or TRBV12-4 to TRBJ2-6; TRBD2 matches 7 bases. V lost 3 bases and J lost 0; bases outside the gene matches: 5. This CDR3 contains 17 residues. CDR3 residues: CASSFSSGSSGANVLTF. The CDR3 DNA is TGTGCCAGCAGTTTCTCTAGCGGAAGCTCTGGGGCCAACGTCCTGACTTTC.

This clonotype was counted at least ten times. V and J are TRBV20-1 and TRBJ2-7, with TRBD2 matching 10 bases. J lost 4 bases, V lost 5 bases, and 5 bases had no gene match. The CDR3 totals 13 residues. CDR1 is DFQATT and CDR2 is SNEGSKA in the germline V gene (reference sequence). The DNA of the CDR3 is TGCAGTGCTGTAGCGGGAGGAATGTACGAGCAGTACTTC. Translated, it gives CSAVAGGMYEQYF.

This clonotype was observed many times. V usage is TRBV10-1 and J usage is TRBJ2-2, with a tentative D call TRBD1 (6 bases). V shed 8 bases and J shed 4 bases, with 11 bases lying between them. Germline assignment: CDR1 WNHNN and CDR2 SYGVQD (reference sequence). The CDR3 has 13 residues. CDR3 sequence reads: CASARGGTGELFF. DNA for the CDR3: TGCGCCAGCGCCCGAGGGGGCACCGGGGAGCTGTTTTTT.

The V call is TRBV3-1, the J call TRBJ2-7; D ambiguous. This CDR3 is 11 amino acids long. V lost 6 bases and J 5 bases, leaving 8 bases between the germline ends. Germline lookup yields CDR1 LGHDT and CDR2 YNNKEL (reference sequence). The CDR3 DNA reads TGTGCCAGCAGGTCCGACCACGAGCAGTACTTC. This translates into CASRSDHEQYF.

The table lists this clonotype with many counts. The V and J genes are TRBV24-1 and TRBJ2-7, with D possibly matching TRBD2 (5 bases). The CDR3 totals 15 residues. Germline V gene sequence: CDR1 KGHDR, CDR2 SFDVKD. The V end lost 7 bases, the J end lost 4 bases, and 19 bases lay between the germline ends. The CDR3 DNA reads as TGTGCCACCAGCCCTGGGAGCGGTTTACGGTACGAGCAGTACTTC. Translation gives CATSPGSGLRYEQYF.

There are many counts of this clonotype. J is TRBJ1-3 and V is TRBV2, with D perhaps matching TRBD1 (5 bases). Between the trimmed V and J ends, which lost 2 bases and 4 bases, there was a span of 12 bases. Germline V gene lookup returns CDR1 SNHLY and CDR2 FYNNEI. The CDR3 contains 15 residues. CDR3 residues: CASSESQGTGNTIYF. CDR3 nucleotide sequence: TGTGCCAGCAGTGAATCCCAGGGAACGGGAAACACCATATATTTT.

This clonotype was picked up many times. The V and J genes are TRBV6-1 and TRBJ2-7; 9 positions agree with TRBD1. Trimming cost V 6 bases and J 2 bases; bases outside gene matches: 11. In germline, CDR1 is MNHNS, CDR2 SASEGT. The CDR3 spans 16 residues. CDR3 DNA sequence: TGTGCCAGCAGCAAGGGACAGGGCCTACCCCCCTACGAGCAGTACTTC. Amino acids: CASSKGQGLPPYEQYF.

The V call is TRBV11-2, the J call TRBJ1-2; 9 bases are a match to TRBD1. Trimming cost V 4 bases and J 7 bases; bases outside gene matches: 7. Germline loops: CDR1 SGHAT, CDR2 FQNNGV. The CDR3 contains 14 residues. CDR3 bases: TGTGCCAGCAGCTCGGGACAGGGATTTGTTGGCTACACCTTC. Its translation: CASSSGQGFVGYTF.

On this clonotype itself: An end of the junction does not agree with germline; a read error may underlie this. The rearrangement uses TRBV7-2 and TRBJ2-7; 10 bases line up with TRBD1. The CDR3 covers 18 residues. The V gene's germline CDR1 is SGHTA and CDR2 FQGNSA. CDR3 in amino acids: CASSLSTGGLRYSYDQYF. CDR3 nucleotide sequence: TGTGCCAGCAGCCTATCGACAGGGGGCCTACGATACTCCTACGATCAGTACTTC. The full variable domain, its missing parts supplied by reference TRBV7-2 and TRBJ2-7, is GAGVSQSPSNKVTEKGKDVELRCDPISGHTALYWYRQSLGQGLEFLIYFQGNSAPDKSGLPSDRFSAERTGGSVSTLTIQRTQQEDSAVYLCASSLSTGGLRYSYDQYFGPGTRLTVT.

In this sample, this clonotype turned up many times. The chain carries TRBV29-1 and TRBJ2-5, with D possibly being TRBD2 (5 bases). This CDR3 contains 13 residues. V shed 0 bases and J shed 4 bases, with 9 bases lying between them. Germline V gene sequence: CDR1 SQVTM, CDR2 ANQGSEA. The CDR3 loop is CSVEEARGETQYF. The CDR3 DNA sequence: TGCAGCGTTGAAGAGGCCCGGGGAGAGACCCAGTACTTC.

This clonotype was seen more than once but under ten times. A clone one base away is much larger, so this may be a read error. The V gene is TRBV11-2, the J gene TRBJ1-1, with 7 bases fitting TRBD1. Germline values: CDR1 SGHAT, CDR2 FQNNGV. This CDR3 is built from 15 residues. The CDR3 DNA reads as TGTGCCATCAGCTTAGAGTCAGGGGGGAGCACTGAAGCTTTCTTT. Protein product: CAISLESGGSTEAFF.

There are many counts of this clonotype. The rearrangement uses TRBV3-1 and TRBJ2-7; 7 nucleotides line up with TRBD2. The J segment lost 7 bases and the V segment lost 11 bases, leaving 8 bases of the junction unmatched. The CDR3 is 11 residues long. CDR1 and CDR2 (germline): LGHDT, YNNKEL (reference sequence). CDR3 nucleotides: TGTGCCGTGGACGGGGGAGGGGAGCAGTACTTC. This codes for CAVDGGGEQYF.

In its sample, this clonotype was seen many times. The rearrangement links TRBV10-3 to TRBJ1-1, with a possible D match to TRBD1 (6 bases). CDR1 and CDR2 from the germline V gene are ENHRY and SYGVKD. The CDR3 contains 16 residues. Trimming removed 3 bases at V and 2 bases at J, with 16 bases between. The CDR3 reads CAISDPKGQTNTEAFF. The DNA for the CDR3 is TGTGCCATCAGTGACCCTAAAGGACAGACAAACACTGAAGCTTTCTTT.

This clonotype was detected many times. The rearrangement links TRBV29-1 to TRBJ2-4; no reliable D call. The V and J ends lost 8 bases and 0 bases respectively, with 11 bases between them. Germline values: CDR1 SQVTM, CDR2 ANQGSEA. CDR3 length: 13 amino acids. The CDR3 DNA reads as TGCAGCACCCCCGGACCAGCCAAAAACATTCAGTACTTC. It codes for CSTPGPAKNIQYF.

This clonotype was observed at least ten times. The chain couples TRBV6-1 to TRBJ1-2; D not certain. Germline CDR1 and CDR2: MNHNS and SASEGT. The length of the CDR3 is 13 residues. The V end lost 7 bases, the J end lost 5 bases, and 14 bases lay between the germline ends. Here the CDR3 reads CASNRDYFYGYTF. The DNA of the CDR3 is TGTGCCAGCAACCGGGATTACTTTTATGGCTACACCTTC.

This sequence joins TRBV29-1 and TRBJ1-3; D ambiguous. Germline CDR1 is SQVTM and CDR2 is ANQGSEA. This CDR3 contains 12 residues. Deletions cut 2 bases from V and 0 bases from J, with 2 bases between. In nucleotides, the CDR3 is TGCAGCGTTGAAATCTCTGGAAACACCATATATTTT. Encoded protein: CSVEISGNTIYF.

Concerning this clonotype itself: This may be a read error, as it is one base from a much larger clone. The V gene is TRBV20-1, the J gene TRBJ2-7; 7 nucleotides line up with TRBD1. CDR1 and CDR2 (germline): DFQATT, SNEGSKA (reference sequence). The CDR3 has 11 amino acids. In DNA, the CDR3 is TGCAGTGCGAGGGACGTGACAGGGCAGTGCTTC. This sequence encodes CSARDVTGQCF.

This clonotype has at least ten counts. The chain recombines TRBV11-2 with TRBJ1-1; D is ambiguous. The CDR3 runs to 12 residues. The V end was cut by 1 base, the J end by 6 bases, with 6 bases between. From germline, CDR1 is SGHAT and CDR2 FQNNGV. CDR3 region: CASSLVEAEAFF. The CDR3 DNA reads TGTGCCAGCAGCTTAGTGGAGGCTGAAGCTTTCTTT.

This clonotype was counted between two and nine times. CDR3 DNA: TGTGCCAGCAGGCTCTTCCGATCACCCCTCCACTTT. The encoded protein is CASRLFRSPLHF. The chain recombines TRBV28 with TRBJ1-6; D is undetermined. Germline CDR1 reads MDHEN; CDR2 reads SYDVKM. Trimming cost V 6 bases and J 10 bases, with 10 bases left between them. The CDR3 is made up of 12 amino acids.

This clonotype was seen many times. The rearrangement joins TRBV12-3 or TRBV12-4 to TRBJ1-3, with 7 positions matching TRBD1. J lost 2 bases, V lost 7 bases, and 5 bases had no gene match. This CDR3 has 14 residues. CDR3 bases: TGTGCCAGCACCGGACAGGAAACTGGAAACACCATATATTTT. This gives the protein CASTGQETGNTIYF.

This rearrangement joins TRBV12-3 or TRBV12-4 to TRBJ2-5, with 9 bases lining up with TRBD1. There are 14 residues in the CDR3. Losses at the gene ends were 7 bases for V and 2 bases for J; bases not matched to a gene: 5. The CDR3 loop reads CASTRQGGQETQYF. For the CDR3, the DNA is TGTGCCAGCACCCGACAGGGGGGTCAAGAGACCCAGTACTTC.

This clonotype was counted many times. The J gene is TRBJ1-1, the V gene TRBV6-1; 8 positions agree with TRBD1. Looked up from germline, CDR1 is MNHNS and CDR2 is SASEGT. This CDR3 region has 15 residues. The V and J ends lost 6 bases and 5 bases, in that order; junction bases with no gene match: 11. The CDR3 here is CASSPTGQEGTEAFF. CDR3 DNA: TGTGCCAGCAGCCCGACGGGACAGGAAGGGACTGAAGCTTTCTTT.

At least ten counts were recorded for this clonotype. The chain employs TRBV6-2 or TRBV6-3 and TRBJ1-1; tentatively, D is TRBD1 (5 bases). The germline gives CDR1 MNHEY, CDR2 SVGEGT. This CDR3 has 14 residues. The ends were cut back, 2 bases at V and 8 bases at J, with 15 bases in the middle. In nucleotides, the CDR3 is TGTGCCAGCAGTTACCTTTACGTTGGGACGGAAGCTTTCTTT. This codes for CASSYLYVGTEAFF.

This clonotype was observed many times. The chain couples TRBV7-2 to TRBJ2-7; the D call may be TRBD1 or TRBD2 (5 bases each). The germline V gene has CDR1 SGHTA and CDR2 FQGNSA. Trimming took off 2 bases at V and 3 bases at J, with 20 bases between the two ends. This CDR3 is built from 17 residues. In DNA, the CDR3 is TGTGCCAGCAGCTTAATGGATCCGGGACGGCGGTACTACGAGCAGTACTTC. Its translation: CASSLMDPGRRYYEQYF.

This clonotype was detected ten times or more. V usage is TRBV30 and J usage is TRBJ1-3; D is uncertain. This CDR3 has 14 amino acids. Germline V gives CDR1 GTSNPN, CDR2 SVGIG (reference sequence). The V and J ends lost 0 bases and 9 bases respectively, with 15 bases between them. For the CDR3, the DNA is TGTGCCTGGAGTGTACCCCTCCCACCCCGCACCATATATTTT. Protein: CAWSVPLPPRTIYF.

This sequence joins TRBV6-1 and TRBJ2-7, with TRBD2 as a possible D gene (5 bases). The J call may be wrong; the DNA end is better matched by TRBJ2-5. CDR1 and CDR2 (germline): MNHNS, SASEGT. This CDR3 contains 15 residues. DNA for the CDR3: TGTGCCAGCAGTGCATACCCTAGCTCTCAAGAGACCCAGTACTTC. Encoded protein: CASSAYPSSQETQYF.

For this clonotype: Given a much more abundant clone one base away, this may be a read error. V usage is TRBV18 and J usage is TRBJ2-7, with TRBD1 matching 8 bases. The CDR3 is 13 residues long. CDR1 is KGHSH, CDR2 LQKENI, per germline. CDR3 sequence reads: CASSPDREGEQDF. The CDR3, as DNA: TGTGCCAGCTCACCGGACAGGGAAGGCGAGCAGGACTTC. Using reference TRBV18 and TRBJ2-7 for the parts outside the CDR3, the full variable domain is NAGVMQNPRHLVRRRGQEARLRCSPMKGHSHVYWYRQLPEEGLKFMVYLQKENIIDESGMPKERFSAEFPKEGPSILRIQQVVRGDSAAYFCASSPDREGEQDFGPGTRLTVT.

This clonotype came up many times. The chain uses TRBV28 and TRBJ2-7; 9 bases align to TRBD1. The CDR3 is 14 residues long. Germline CDR1 reads MDHEN; CDR2 reads SYDVKM. V was clipped by 6 bases and J by 4 bases; unmatched bases: 7. In DNA form, the CDR3 reads TGTGCCAGCAGCCGCGGGACAGGGAGTTACGAGCAGTACTTC. This encodes CASSRGTGSYEQYF.

This clonotype was recorded many times. The V call is TRBV20-1, the J call TRBJ2-2; unclear D gene. The germline gives CDR1 DFQATT, CDR2 SNEGSKA (reference sequence). Trimming cost V 0 bases and J 6 bases, with 14 bases left between them. The CDR3 has 15 amino acids. The CDR3 DNA reads TGCAGTGCTAGAGAGACATTCCGTGAGGCCGGGGAGCTGTTTTTT. As protein: CSARETFREAGELFF.